One sample yielded the 31 T cell receptor beta chains listed below, sequenced in a study of T cell responses to AZD1222 COVID-19 vaccine. Here immunoSEQ multiplex PCR was the method, and the copy in TCRdb shows in-frame clones only, minus some. Counted here are about 160,000 clones, 80% to 95% occurring once; the ten biggest clones make up around 3.1%. The specimen was peripheral blood, collected 28 days after the second AZD1222 dose. The source is an adult who received the AZD1222 COVID-19 vaccine.

There are a few counts of this clone. The chain employs TRBV7-9 and TRBJ1-5, with TRBD1 as a possible D gene (5 bases). Trimming removed 5 bases from V and 0 bases from J, with 26 bases in between. Germline V gene lookup returns CDR1 SEHNR and CDR2 FQNEAQ (reference sequence). The CDR3 has 20 amino acids. Here the CDR3 reads CASSTRPGTGDLYSNQPQHF. CDR3 coding DNA: TGTGCCAGCAGCACTCGACCCGGGACCGGTGATCTATATAGCAATCAGCCCCAGCATTTT.

This rearrangement joins TRBV25-1 to TRBJ2-5; a possible D gene is TRBD2 (5 bases). The CDR3 consists of 14 residues. With 1 base removed from V and 4 bases from J, the gap between germline ends came to 10 bases. CDR1 MGHDK and CDR2 SYGVNS come from the germline V gene. CDR3 DNA: TGTGCCAGCAGTGAATTTGAGGGTCGAGAGACCCAGTACTTC. This codes for CASSEFEGRETQYF.

This chain links TRBV10-3 with TRBJ1-5; 11 bases match TRBD1. The length of the CDR3 is 15 residues. The germline V gene encodes CDR1 ENHRY and CDR2 SYGVKD. V gave up 6 bases and J gave up 8 bases; unmatched junction bases: 9. Here the CDR3 DNA reads TGTGCCATCAGCCCGGGACAGGGGGGTCCTAAGCCCCAGCATTTT. This sequence encodes CAISPGQGGPKPQHF.

J is TRBJ2-7 and V is TRBV14, with D possibly TRBD1 on 5 matching bases. The CDR3 loop spans 12 amino acids. Germline-derived CDR1 and CDR2 are SGHDN and FVKESK. The ends were cut back, 2 bases at V and 7 bases at J, with 9 bases in the middle. The DNA for the CDR3 is TGTGCCAGCAGCCAAAACAGGTGGGAGCAGTACTTC. As protein: CASSQNRWEQYF. Combining the CDR3 with reference TRBV14 and TRBJ2-7 gives the whole variable domain EAGVTQFPSHSVIEKGQTVTLRCDPISGHDNLYWYRRVMGKEIKFLLHFVKESKQDESGMPNNRFLAERTGGTYSTLKVQPAELEDSGVYFCASSQNRWEQYFGPGTRLTVT.

The V and J genes are TRBV12-3 or TRBV12-4 and TRBJ1-5, with D tentatively TRBD1 (5 bases). Trimming shortened V by 7 bases and J by 4 bases, and 11 bases separated the two germline ends. This CDR3 has 13 amino acids. DNA of the CDR3: TGTGCCAGCACTGAACAGGCGAATCAGCCCCAGCATTTT. Its protein is CASTEQANQPQHF.

A word on this clone: Germline is not matched at one junction end, which may reflect a read error. This sequence joins TRBV19 and TRBJ1-1; D remains unclear. This CDR3 is built from 13 residues. Germline V gives CDR1 LNHDA, CDR2 SQIVND (reference sequence). The CDR3 DNA reads TGTGCCAGTAGCATAGAGATCGGAACCGAAGCTTTCTTT. Residues: CASSIEIGTEAFF.

This clone has a handful of counts. Distinct nucleotide sequences in the sample also encode this CDR3. The gene calls are TRBV19 and TRBJ2-1; D unresolved. The CDR3 contains 15 residues. From germline, CDR1 is LNHDA and CDR2 SQIVND (reference sequence). V was shortened by 7 bases and J by 1 base, with 14 bases between the two germline ends. The CDR3 bases are TGTGCCAGTATCCCAGACCGAGGATCCTACAATGAGCAGTTCTTC. It specifies CASIPDRGSYNEQFF.

V gene TRBV5-6 combines with J gene TRBJ1-3, with a possible D match to TRBD1 (5 bases). The CDR3 extends over 17 amino acids. Germline loops: CDR1 SGHDT, CDR2 YYEEEE. The ends were cut back, 0 bases at V and 0 bases at J, with 13 bases in the middle. CDR3 region: CASSLVGVSSSGNTIYF. CDR3 coding DNA: TGTGCCAGCAGCTTGGTAGGGGTTTCGAGCTCTGGAAACACCATATATTTT.

The gene calls are TRBV14 and TRBJ1-1; no reliable D call. This CDR3 is built from 15 residues. V was shortened by 2 bases and J by 2 bases, with 12 bases between the two germline ends. The germline V gene has CDR1 SGHDN and CDR2 FVKESK. CDR3 coding DNA: TGTGCCAGCAGCCAACTCCAGATACATAACACTGAAGCTTTCTTT. Translating it yields CASSQLQIHNTEAFF. Filled out from reference TRBV14 and TRBJ1-1, the complete variable domain reads EAGVTQFPSHSVIEKGQTVTLRCDPISGHDNLYWYRRVMGKEIKFLLHFVKESKQDESGMPNNRFLAERTGGTYSTLKVQPAELEDSGVYFCASSQLQIHNTEAFFGQGTRLTVV.

The chain links TRBV10-3 to TRBJ2-1; 14 bases are shared with TRBD2. The germline gives CDR1 ENHRY, CDR2 SYGVKD. The CDR3 covers 13 residues. With 8 bases clipped from V and 7 bases from J, the junction kept 1 base outside the gene matches. The DNA for the CDR3 is TGTGCCATCGGGACTAGCGGGAGAAATGAGCAGTTCTTC. Protein: CAIGTSGRNEQFF.

The chain recombines TRBV9 with TRBJ1-2; 8 nucleotides align to TRBD1. Germline CDR1 is SGDLS and CDR2 is YYNGEE. The trim removed 3 bases at V and 5 bases at J, leaving 9 bases unmatched. The CDR3 extends over 15 amino acids. CDR3 nucleotides: TGTGCCAGCAGCGCCACGACAGGGGCGCGTTATGGCTACACCTTC. Protein sequence: CASSATTGARYGYTF.

This clone appeared a single time. The rearrangement uses TRBV30 and TRBJ1-6, with D tentatively TRBD1 (6 bases). Germline-derived CDR1 and CDR2 are GTSNPN and SVGIG (reference sequence). CDR3 length equals 14 residues. The ends were cut back, 3 bases at V and 6 bases at J, with 12 bases in the middle. The CDR3 bases are TGTGCCTGGAGCCCGACAGGATTTAATTCACCCCTCCACTTT. This sequence encodes CAWSPTGFNSPLHF.

Concerning this clone: This probably arose from a read error, given a far larger clone one base away. This rearrangement joins TRBV5-4 to TRBJ1-1; D call uncertain. The V gene lost 0 bases and the J gene lost 1 base, with 4 bases spanning the gap. The germline V gene encodes CDR1 SGHNT and CDR2 YYREEE (reference sequence). The CDR3 loop spans 13 amino acids. CDR3 nucleotide sequence: TGTGCCAGCAGCTTGGGGGGGAACACTGAAGCTTTCTTT. Translating gives CASSLGGNTEAFF.

This chain uses TRBV29-1 with TRBJ1-2, with D maybe TRBD1 (5 bases). V was shortened by 8 bases and J by 8 bases, with 15 bases between the two germline ends. Germline V gene lookup returns CDR1 SQVTM and CDR2 ANQGSEA. The CDR3 contains 11 residues. The CDR3, as DNA: TGCAGCTCCGTAGGGGATCAGGGCTACACCTTC. It specifies CSSVGDQGYTF.

The chain couples TRBV2 to TRBJ2-5; tentatively, D is TRBD1 or TRBD2 (5 bases each). The CDR3 has 12 residues. The germline V gene encodes CDR1 SNHLY and CDR2 FYNNEI. Deletions cut 6 bases from V and 2 bases from J, with 7 bases between. The chain's CDR3 is CASRGPQETQYF. DNA for the CDR3: TGTGCCAGCAGGGGACCACAAGAGACCCAGTACTTC.

This chain connects TRBV5-1 to TRBJ1-1, with a possible D match to TRBD1 (5 bases). CDR3 length equals 14 residues. CDR1 and CDR2 (germline): SGHRS, YFSETQ. V lost 3 bases to trimming and J lost 7 bases, with 16 bases between them. CDR3 sequence reads: CASSSPGQAREAFF. Here the CDR3 DNA reads TGCGCCAGCAGCTCCCCGGGGCAGGCACGTGAAGCTTTCTTT.

CDR3 region: CASDPGGANQPQHF. The CDR3 DNA follows: TGTGCCAGCGACCCCGGGGGAGCCAATCAGCCCCAGCATTTT. The chain uses TRBV19 and TRBJ1-5, with D possibly matching TRBD1 (5 bases). In germline, CDR1 is LNHDA, CDR2 SQIVND (reference sequence). This CDR3 has 14 residues. Deletions cut 9 bases from V and 3 bases from J, with 15 bases between.

V and J are TRBV3-1 (or the pseudogene TRBV3-2) and TRBJ2-3, with D perhaps TRBD1 or TRBD2 (6 bases each). Trimming stripped 1 base from V and 0 bases from J, with 17 bases between. Germline V gives CDR1 LGHDT, CDR2 YNNKEL (reference sequence). The CDR3 is made up of 18 amino acids. The CDR3: CASSQGIGRGTSTDTQYF. The CDR3 DNA follows: TGTGCCAGCAGCCAAGGAATTGGAAGGGGGACTAGCACAGATACGCAGTATTTT.

The V gene is TRBV27, the J gene TRBJ1-6; a possible D gene is TRBD1 (5 bases). The CDR3 consists of 17 residues. Between the trimmed V and J ends, which lost 4 bases and 5 bases, there was a span of 18 bases. Germline loops: CDR1 MNHEY, CDR2 SMNVEV (reference sequence). The CDR3 DNA follows: TGTGCCAGCAGTTCGACGGACGCCGGGACGGATAATTCACCCCTCCACTTT. It specifies CASSSTDAGTDNSPLHF.

This rearrangement joins TRBV5-1 to TRBJ2-5; TRBD2 is a possible D gene (5 bases). V was pared by 2 bases and J by 2 bases, with 10 bases between. Per the germline V gene, CDR1 is SGHRS and CDR2 is YFSETQ. This CDR3 is built from 14 residues. Here the CDR3 DNA reads TGCGCCAGCAGCTTTGGTACTAGTCAAGAGACCCAGTACTTC. It specifies CASSFGTSQETQYF.

As for this clone: Other DNA sequences in this sample translate to the same CDR3. V is TRBV12-3 or TRBV12-4 and J is TRBJ2-5; D uncertain. The V end was cut by 6 bases, the J end by 4 bases, with 6 bases between. The CDR3 is 11 amino acids. Here the CDR3 DNA reads TGTGCCAGCAGCCTAGGAGAGACCCAGTACTTC. This codes for CASSLGETQYF.

The sample holds one count of this clone. This rearrangement joins TRBV12-3 or TRBV12-4 to TRBJ1-1; D is perhaps TRBD1 (5 bases). Trimming took 6 bases from V and 6 from J, leaving 14 bases between them. The length of the CDR3 is 13 residues. CDR3 protein: CASSRDLLAEAFF. CDR3 DNA: TGTGCCAGCAGCCGGGACCTTTTGGCTGAAGCTTTCTTT.

The chain has TRBV10-1 and TRBJ1-1; no reliable D call. The germline V gene has CDR1 WNHNN and CDR2 SYGVQD (reference sequence). Trimming removed 5 bases at V and 5 bases at J, with 15 bases between. The CDR3 totals 14 residues. CDR3 protein: CASSLQRAGTEAFF. The CDR3 DNA follows: TGCGCCAGCAGTCTACAGCGGGCGGGTACTGAAGCTTTCTTT.

Written as DNA, the CDR3 is TGTGCCAGCAGCTTCGGTATAATGACTAGCGCGATGTACGAGCAGTACTTC. It is translated as CASSFGIMTSAMYEQYF. The rearrangement joins TRBV11-2 to TRBJ2-7, with TRBD2 identical over 8 bases. The V gene end was trimmed by 3 bases and the J gene end by 4 bases; junction bases not matched to a gene: 14. Per germline, CDR1 SGHAT and CDR2 FQNNGV. The CDR3 spans 17 residues.

This chain uses TRBV2 with TRBJ1-1; D gene ambiguous. V was cut by 8 bases and J by 3 bases, with 19 bases left in between. In germline, CDR1 is SNHLY, CDR2 FYNNEI. This CDR3 has 15 residues. The CDR3 coding sequence is TGTGCCAGCCGGTGGTCGGACCCACGGCACACTGAAGCTTTCTTT. It yields the protein CASRWSDPRHTEAFF.

This chain connects TRBV5-1 to TRBJ2-3, with D tentatively TRBD2 (6 bases). Germline CDR1 is SGHRS and CDR2 is YFSETQ. The CDR3 has 16 residues. V was shortened by 0 bases and J by 0 bases, with 11 bases between the two germline ends. CDR3 DNA sequence: TGCGCCAGCAGCTTGGGAATTAGCGGCAGCACAGATACGCAGTATTTT. Its protein is CASSLGISGSTDTQYF.

The rearrangement joins TRBV12-3 or TRBV12-4 to TRBJ1-1; perhaps TRBD1 as D (5 bases). CDR3 length: 13 residues. Trimming pared 6 bases from V and 6 bases from J, leaving 14 bases between. The CDR3 loop is CASSSIRGAEAFF. CDR3 DNA sequence: TGTGCCAGCAGCTCCATACGGGGCGCTGAAGCTTTCTTT.

The rearrangement uses TRBV9 and TRBJ1-1; D is uncertain. The CDR3 has 15 amino acids. Trimming pared 0 bases from V and 5 bases from J, leaving 14 bases between. Germline values: CDR1 SGDLS, CDR2 YYNGEE. The CDR3 protein is CASSVVEIGITEAFF. The CDR3 DNA reads TGTGCCAGCAGCGTAGTAGAGATTGGGATAACTGAAGCTTTCTTT.

This clone was counted a single time. This rearrangement joins TRBV28 to TRBJ2-3; D may match TRBD1 or TRBD2 (5 bases each). The CDR3 is 15 amino acids. In germline, CDR1 is MDHEN, CDR2 SYDVKM. Between the trimmed V and J ends, which lost 7 bases and 1 base, there was a span of 15 bases. CDR3 DNA sequence: TGTGCCAGCACCGGGGACCCCTTTCGCACAGATACGCAGTATTTT. Its translation is CASTGDPFRTDTQYF.

This clone occurred once. The chain uses TRBV2 and TRBJ1-1, with a weak D call TRBD1 (5 bases). The CDR3 runs 13 residues. Trimming took off 8 bases at V and 7 bases at J, with 17 bases between the two ends. Germline V gives CDR1 SNHLY, CDR2 FYNNEI. CDR3 in DNA: TGTGCCAGCCTTTTGCGAGGAGGGGTTGAAGCTTTCTTT. This gives the protein CASLLRGGVEAFF.

V is TRBV29-1 and J is TRBJ1-1; tentatively, D is TRBD1 (5 bases). There are 14 residues in the CDR3. The germline V and J ends were trimmed by 7 bases and 2 bases, with 17 bases remaining between them. Germline V lookup: CDR1 SQVTM, CDR2 ANQGSEA. This CDR3 reads CSAETVRGNTEAFF. CDR3 sequence (DNA): TGCAGCGCCGAAACGGTAAGGGGAAACACTGAAGCTTTCTTT.